One sample yielded the 14 T cell receptor beta chains listed below, sequenced in a study of cytomegalovirus exposure and HLA in healthy donors. The PCR contained 60 Vbeta and 13 Jbeta primers. Produced via immunoSEQ multiplex PCR; TCRdb's table is partial and in-frame only. The sample contains some 190,000 clones, around 80% of which appear only once. Sequences were obtained from PBMCs. The receptors originated from a woman aged 30 to 39 in good health and CMV-seronegative.

The chain uses TRBV4-3 and TRBJ2-1; TRBD1 agrees at 7 bases. The trim removed 0 bases at V and 2 bases at J, leaving 4 bases unmatched. Germline V gene sequence: CDR1 LGHNA, CDR2 YSLEER. The CDR3 extends over 16 amino acids. The CDR3 nucleotides read TGCGCCAGCAGCCAAGATAACCAGGGGGCCTACAATGAGCAGTTCTTC. The encoded protein is CASSQDNQGAYNEQFF.

The chain employs TRBV18 and TRBJ2-5; 8 bases are a match to TRBD2. The trim removed 6 bases at V and 1 base at J, leaving 7 bases unmatched. The length of the CDR3 is 15 residues. Per the germline V gene, CDR1 is KGHSH and CDR2 is LQKENI. The CDR3 protein is CASSRSRGGQETQYF. In DNA form, the CDR3 reads TGTGCCAGCTCGCGCTCCCGGGGGGGCCAAGAGACCCAGTACTTC.

The chain combines TRBV5-1 with TRBJ1-3, with 8 bases lining up with TRBD1. The CDR3 is 17 residues long. Trimming cost V 1 base and J 0 bases; bases outside gene matches: 6. Germline assignment: CDR1 SGHRS and CDR2 YFSETQ. The CDR3 here is CASSLHRGASSGNTIYF. For the CDR3, the DNA is TGCGCCAGCAGCTTGCACAGGGGGGCCTCCTCTGGAAACACCATATATTTT.

The gene calls are TRBV5-6 and TRBJ2-7; D may be TRBD1 (5 bases). Between the trimmed V and J ends, which lost 4 bases and 0 bases, there was a span of 11 bases. This CDR3 is built from 14 residues. Germline V CDR1 and CDR2: SGHDT, YYEEEE. CDR3 in DNA: TGTGCCAGCAGCCCAACAGGAAACTCCTACGAGCAGTACTTC. Amino acids: CASSPTGNSYEQYF.

This chain connects TRBV5-1 to TRBJ2-7; D remains unclear. The length of the CDR3 is 14 residues. V lost 0 bases to trimming and J lost 0 bases, with 7 bases between them. The V gene's germline CDR1 is SGHRS and CDR2 YFSETQ. In nucleotides, the CDR3 is TGCGCCAGCAGCTTGGGACAAAGCTCCTACGAGCAGTACTTC. It translates to CASSLGQSSYEQYF.

The table lists this clone with many counts. The chain combines TRBV10-2 with TRBJ1-2; a possible D gene is TRBD1 (5 bases). In germline, CDR1 is WSHSY, CDR2 SAAADI. V lost 0 bases to trimming and J lost 4 bases, with 15 bases between them. This CDR3 has 16 residues. This CDR3 is CASSESAGGGGYGYTF. For the CDR3, the DNA is TGCGCCAGCAGTGAGTCTGCTGGAGGCGGGGGCTATGGCTACACCTTC.

The chain has TRBV14 and TRBJ1-1; 7 nucleotides agree with TRBD1. The V segment lost 2 bases and the J segment 5 bases; nucleotides outside the gene matches: 11. Germline-derived CDR1 and CDR2 are SGHDN and FVKESK. The CDR3 runs 16 residues. The CDR3 reads CASSQRQGVLGTEAFF. CDR3 DNA: TGTGCCAGCAGCCAAAGGCAGGGGGTCTTGGGAACTGAAGCTTTCTTT.

This clone is a singleton in its sample. The rearrangement links TRBV2 to TRBJ1-1; D gene ambiguous. The CDR3 totals 14 residues. Between the trimmed V and J ends, which lost 7 bases and 1 base, there was a span of 13 bases. CDR1 is SNHLY, CDR2 FYNNEI, per germline. The CDR3 spells CASIPVIRNTEAFF. The CDR3, as DNA: TGTGCCAGCATCCCCGTTATTAGGAACACTGAAGCTTTCTTT.

As for this clone: The CDR3 does not end in the conserved phenylalanine or tryptophan, so this is likely a read error. It is unclear where the CDR3 begins or ends on the DNA, so no DNA is shown, and the CDR3 is as TCRdb lists it. The chain joins TRBV6-5 to TRBJ1-2; the table's D call TRBD1 went unverified against the DNA. The germline gives CDR1 MNHEY, CDR2 SVGAGI. The CDR3 adds up to 11 amino acids, both ends counted. This chain's CDR3 is CASSAGGRHTV.

V usage is TRBV7-7 and J usage is TRBJ2-1; 9 bases fit TRBD1. V lost 5 bases to trimming and J lost 9 bases; unmatched junction nucleotides: 5. The CDR3 runs to 13 residues. Germline V lookup: CDR1 SSHAT, CDR2 FNYEAQ (reference sequence). In nucleotides, the CDR3 is TGTGCCAGCAGCCCGGACAGGGGAAGTGAGCAGTTCTTC. Its protein is CASSPDRGSEQFF.

This chain joins TRBV7-2 and TRBJ1-6; the match to TRBD1 covers 8 bases. The CDR3 runs 15 residues. In germline, CDR1 is SGHTA, CDR2 FQGNSA. V gave up 7 bases and J gave up 9 bases; unmatched junction bases: 11. The CDR3 bases are TGTGCCAGCACCCCTACAGGGGGTTTGGGTTCACCCCTCCACTTT. Amino acids: CASTPTGGLGSPLHF.

The chain employs TRBV5-1 and TRBJ1-3; D gene uncertain. This CDR3 is built from 15 residues. CDR1 and CDR2 from the germline V gene are SGHRS and YFSETQ. V shed 0 bases and J shed 0 bases, with 7 bases lying between them. CDR3 bases: TGCGCCAGCAGCTTGGAAGCTAACTCTGGAAACACCATATATTTT. The encoded protein is CASSLEANSGNTIYF.

The chain couples TRBV5-3 to TRBJ1-3; D possibly corresponds to TRBD1 (5 bases). Being an ORF, TRBV5-3 has a function that is uncertain. The CDR3 contains 15 residues. V was shortened by 2 bases and J by 0 bases, with 9 bases between the two germline ends. The CDR3 nucleotides read TGTGCCAGAAGCTTCAGCGGGGGCTCTGGAAACACCATATATTTT. It codes for CARSFSGGSGNTIYF.

The chain has TRBV7-2 and TRBJ1-1, with TRBD1 matching 10 bases. CDR3 length equals 15 residues. CDR1 is SGHTA, CDR2 FQGNSA, per germline. V dropped 6 bases and J dropped 1; count of bases not matched to a gene: 5. The chain's CDR3 is CASRSDRGWNTEAFF. CDR3 sequence (DNA): TGTGCCAGCAGATCGGACAGGGGGTGGAACACTGAAGCTTTCTTT. Full variable domain (remainder filled in from reference TRBV7-2 and TRBJ1-1): GAGVSQSPSNKVTEKGKDVELRCDPISGHTALYWYRQSLGQGLEFLIYFQGNSAPDKSGLPSDRFSAERTGGSVSTLTIQRTQQEDSAVYLCASRSDRGWNTEAFFGQGTRLTVV.